This TCR beta chain derives from a study of cytomegalovirus exposure and HLA in healthy donors (dated by TCRdb to the late 2010s). Looking at the study overall: In an earlier analysis of around 540 of the donors, approximately 300 Gb of sequence data and 90 million to 120 million unique TCR beta sequences from about 179 million T cells were reported. Along with the roughly 700-subject first cohort, a separate validation cohort of about 110 different subjects was used. The study used immunosequencing to profile the T cell repertoires of 666 subjects and linked those repertoires to cytomegalovirus serostatus. In an earlier analysis of several hundred of the donors, high-throughput TCR beta sequencing was used to judge whether each TCR beta V gene segment behaved as functional or pseudogenic. Of the 300 to 450 genotyped donors, about 84% fell in the genetic ancestry cluster associated with self-reported Caucasian donors. Typing coverage differed by locus: A, B, C, DRB1 and DQB1 were typed in roughly 620-630 donors, DQA1 in around 500, DPA1 in some 600, and DPB1 in just under 490. Donor age, sex, ethnicity and CMV serostatus were compiled together with the repertoire data. The study combined high-throughput TCR immunosequencing, statistical association of individual TCRs with disease status, and machine learning to predict cytomegalovirus infection status. Four to six DR-DQ haplotypes were handled as single units for association and clustering, since linkage in the cohort was strong. The study was designed to test whether signatures of past pathogen exposure could be identified by cataloging public T cell receptors. Rather than drawing on any new phenotypic data, the later analysis identified candidate immune exposures from TCR beta sequences and the way those sequences occurred across donors. HLA typing included class I and class II loci at four-digit resolution. An early release that covered fewer than 800 HLA-typed donors contained about 300 gigabases of sequencing data and some 87 million unique TCR sequences. Every discovery cohort repertoire had been produced on one sequencing platform. Among a few hundred genotyped donors of the cohort, an average of 235,054 unique TCR beta nucleotide sequences were sequenced per donor, roughly 18% of them non-productive. To study patterns of TCR occurrence, a later analysis re-analyzed previously published TCR beta repertoires from 650 to 750 donors and added high-resolution HLA genotyping. A later genetic analysis took genome-wide SNP genotypes for about 65% of the 666 donors and used that subset as a discovery cohort.

The cohort comprised around 690 healthy bone marrow donors. All cohort members were sampled while nominally healthy, although unrecorded immune exposures were likely present. The donor was CMV seropositive and was included in the group of some 290 seropositive cohort members. Every donor gave a peripheral blood sample, and the peripheral blood mononuclear cells from that sample were used for TCR beta sequencing. The Qiagen DNeasy Blood Extraction Kit was used to extract genomic DNA from the blood cell samples. The receptor library was made with the immunoSEQ multiplex PCR assay. A mixture of 60 forward primers for TCR Vbeta segments and 13 reverse primers for TCR Jbeta segments was used in the multiplex PCR. The CDR3 region of rearranged TCR beta genes was amplified from genomic DNA by a multiplex PCR assay. The Illumina HiSeq System was used to sequence the amplified TCR beta libraries as 87-base-pair reads. The source study handled its data this way. Across the 600 to 700 repertoires, a later analysis counted tens of millions of unique TCR beta chains, around 10 million of which were shared by at least two donors. A nearest-neighbor algorithm error-corrected the raw reads and collapsed the reads into unique sequences, merging closely related sequences to remove PCR and sequencing errors. Alignment of CDR3 sequences to IMGT reference sequences was used to assign V, D and J gene segments. Each retained sequence needed at least a six-nucleotide match to both a V gene segment and a J gene segment. Rearrangements were classified as productive when the CDR3 lacked stop codons and remained in frame with V and J, and all other rearrangements were classified as non-productive. Following IMGT convention, CDR3 was defined as the stretch from the second conserved V-encoded cysteine up to the conserved J-encoded phenylalanine. Sequences without an unambiguous match to a single V gene segment were excluded from the earlier analysis of approximately 600 of the donors. An earlier analysis of around 600 of the donors classified V segments as functional when productive rearrangements were above 56.7% and as segregating when the standard deviation between donors was above 5%. A statistical classification framework was developed to diagnose cytomegalovirus status using the catalog of TCR beta chain sequences. In a later analysis, V and J genes were assigned by comparing TCR nucleotide sequences against IMGT/GENE-DB human TR gene sequences. A later analysis assigned CDR3 sequences and most-parsimonious VDJ recombination scenarios with the TCRdist pipeline. In a later analysis, each TCR beta chain was defined by its CDR3 amino acid sequence together with its V-gene family, and reads without a unique V-gene family were excluded. To address suspected cross-contamination and a sequencing artifact, a later analysis removed a few hundred highly shared, low-generation-probability nucleotide sequences. A later analysis calculated a clonal expansion index for each public chain from normalized within-repertoire ranks of inferred template counts. Generation probabilities in a later analysis came from a VDJ recombination model fitted to out-of-frame rearrangements, and those results were checked against IGoR. Hypergeometric tests were used in a later analysis to score TCR-TCR, TCR-HLA and TCR-CMV co-occurrence, with a repertoire-size bias correction applied to the TCR pairs. To estimate false discovery rates, a later analysis permuted the HLA or CMV assignments 20 times. In a later analysis, co-occurring TCRs were grouped with DBSCAN, and TCRdist sequence similarity was added when clustering was performed within HLA-allele-positive subsets. Repertoires with fewer than 30,000 or more than 120,000 public chains were left out of co-occurrence clustering, as were about 5 repertoires with anomalous nucleotide sharing. Not all clones reach the TCRdb copy of this immuneACCESS table, which keeps in-frame sequences only. Checked studies attribute under half of the gap to unresolved V genes and leave the rest unexplained. That table is the source of V, J and clone size, and D and trimming were worked out from the DNA. A total of 90,000 to 150,000 clones appear in this sample, 60% to 80% of them only once. Approximately 5% of the sample belongs to the ten largest clones.

As regards this clone: Its recognized antigen is unknown. It has no much larger one-base neighbor in the sample; base qualities were not kept.

Study-wide conclusions, independent of this receptor: A group of highly shared sequence variants was considered likely to be a technical artifact of the sequencing pipeline. Broadly in line with IMGT annotations, most TCR beta V segments showed up in productive rearrangements about 87% or about 30% of the time in an earlier analysis of approximately 600 of the donors. The 87-base-pair reads could not distinguish some IMGT-functional V segments, including TRBV6-2 and TRBV6-3, so those segments were excluded. Most CMV-associated TCR beta chains appeared to be HLA-restricted in a later analysis, and the HLA associations seemed to be driven largely by CMV exposure. The study listed 164 TCR beta chains as associated with cytomegalovirus. Roughly uniform sequencing depth across donors was assumed in presence/absence analyses, although this assumption may not hold. According to a later analysis, TCR association rates differed among HLA loci, with DRB1 alleles showing the most associated TCRs and HLA-C alleles showing the fewest. Linkage disequilibrium might explain the correlated functional status among segregating V segments, but an unknown experimental factor could not be excluded. The cohort was sequenced for TCR beta chains only, and without alpha or paired-chain data the features that could be detected were limited. Compared with the approximately 720-donor mean, donors in an Asian-associated ancestry cluster had fewer N-insertions in productive TCRs, according to a later genetic analysis. In a later analysis, HLA-associated TCR beta chains were found to be more clonally expanded and to have lower generation probabilities than equally common non-associated chains. A later analysis reported that several top co-occurrence clusters appeared linked to parvovirus B19, influenza, CMV and Epstein-Barr virus. Most TCR sequences were observed very rarely across donors, whereas some public TCRs were present in many individuals. Because counts were too low, around 17 rarely observed V segments, including chromosome 9 orphons, were left out of the earlier analysis of approximately 580 of the donors. A later genetic analysis associated a missense DCLRE1C variant with V-gene and J-gene trimming of TCR beta chains, and an independent cohort replicated the association. At a false discovery rate of 0.05, a later analysis linked 15,000 to 20,000 TCR beta sequences to specific HLA alleles. In vitro tests confirmed that a few of the cytomegalovirus-associated TCR beta chains recognize cytomegalovirus antigens. Because HLA typing was missing for some donors at each locus, association tests included only the typed subset. The classifier was reported to diagnose cytomegalovirus status with high specificity and sensitivity in both the original and validation cohorts. The authors suggested that the approach could potentially be generalized to other disease states and immunological phenotypes. When HLA alleles, especially DR and DQ, strongly co-occurred, attributing TCR associations to individual alleles was difficult. A further reported finding was that TCR beta sequences accurately predicted the HLA-A and HLA-B alleles for most subjects in the first cohort. Immune exposure information for the cohort was limited to CMV serostatus.

Taken from the germline V gene (reference sequence), the CDR1 and CDR2 loops are LNHDA and SQIVND. The CDR3 sequence holds 14 residues, the cysteine and phenylalanine included. Only the CDR3 DNA stays, 42 bases, in frame from base 1. Trimming removed 6 bases from V and 2 bases from J, leaving 13 bases between the germline ends. Sample: PBMCs. Recombination joined TRBV19 with TRBJ1-1, with the D gene uncertain. The TCR sequence derives from a man aged 50-60 years in good health and CMV-seropositive. The bases read TGTGCCAGTAGGCTAGAACGGCAAAACACTGAAGCTTTCTTT. This translates into CASRLERQNTEAFF.